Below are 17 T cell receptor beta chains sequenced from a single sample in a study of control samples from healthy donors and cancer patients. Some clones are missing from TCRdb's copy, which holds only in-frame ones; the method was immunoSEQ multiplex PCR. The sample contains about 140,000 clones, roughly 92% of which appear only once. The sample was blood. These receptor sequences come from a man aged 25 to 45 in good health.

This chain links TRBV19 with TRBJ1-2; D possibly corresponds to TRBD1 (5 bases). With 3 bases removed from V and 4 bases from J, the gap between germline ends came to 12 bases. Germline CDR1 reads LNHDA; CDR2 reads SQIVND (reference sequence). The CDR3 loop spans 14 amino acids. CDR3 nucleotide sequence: TGTGCCAGTAGTATGAGGGGCGGACGCTATGGCTACACCTTC. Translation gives CASSMRGGRYGYTF.

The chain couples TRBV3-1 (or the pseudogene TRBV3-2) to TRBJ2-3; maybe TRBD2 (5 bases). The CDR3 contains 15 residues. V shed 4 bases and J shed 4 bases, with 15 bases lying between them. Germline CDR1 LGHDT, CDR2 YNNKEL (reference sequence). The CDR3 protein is CASSLSASWADTQYF. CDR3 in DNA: TGTGCCAGCAGCCTTAGCGCCAGCTGGGCAGATACGCAGTATTTT.

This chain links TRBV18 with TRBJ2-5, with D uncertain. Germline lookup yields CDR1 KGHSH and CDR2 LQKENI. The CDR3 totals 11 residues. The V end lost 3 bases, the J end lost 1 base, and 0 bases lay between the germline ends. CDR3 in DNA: TGTGCCAGCTCACCCCAAGAGACCCAGTACTTC. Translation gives CASSPQETQYF.

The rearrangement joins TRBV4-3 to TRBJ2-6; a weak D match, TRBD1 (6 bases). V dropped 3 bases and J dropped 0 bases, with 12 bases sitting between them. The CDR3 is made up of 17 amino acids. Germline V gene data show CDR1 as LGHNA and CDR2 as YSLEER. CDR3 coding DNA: TGCGCCAGCAGCCAGGAGACAGGTATCTCTGGGGCCAACGTCCTGACTTTC. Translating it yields CASSQETGISGANVLTF.

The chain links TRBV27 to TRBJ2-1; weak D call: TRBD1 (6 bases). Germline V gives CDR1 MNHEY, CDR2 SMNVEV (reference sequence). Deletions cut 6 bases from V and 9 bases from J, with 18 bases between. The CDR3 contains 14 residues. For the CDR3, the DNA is TGTGCCAGCAGGGAAGAAACAGGGCTGGGTGAGCAGTTCTTC. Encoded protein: CASREETGLGEQFF.

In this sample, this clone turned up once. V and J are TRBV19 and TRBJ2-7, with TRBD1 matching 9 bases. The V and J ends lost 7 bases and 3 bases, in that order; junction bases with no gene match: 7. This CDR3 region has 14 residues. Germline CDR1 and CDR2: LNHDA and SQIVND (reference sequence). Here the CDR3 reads CASTSGTGLYEQYF. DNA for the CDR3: TGTGCCAGTACTTCCGGGACAGGGCTCTACGAGCAGTACTTC.

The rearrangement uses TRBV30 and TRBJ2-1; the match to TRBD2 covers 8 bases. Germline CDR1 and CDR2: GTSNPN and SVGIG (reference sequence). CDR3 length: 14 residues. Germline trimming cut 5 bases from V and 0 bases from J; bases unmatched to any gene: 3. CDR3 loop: CAWDGGGSYNEQFF. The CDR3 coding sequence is TGTGCCTGGGACGGGGGGGGCTCCTACAATGAGCAGTTCTTC.

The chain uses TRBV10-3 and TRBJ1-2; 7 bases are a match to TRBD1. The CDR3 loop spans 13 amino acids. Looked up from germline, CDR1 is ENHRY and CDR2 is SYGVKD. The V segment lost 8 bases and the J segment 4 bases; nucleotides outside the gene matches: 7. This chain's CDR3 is CAIQTGRGYGYTF. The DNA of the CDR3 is TGTGCCATCCAGACAGGGAGAGGCTATGGCTACACCTTC.

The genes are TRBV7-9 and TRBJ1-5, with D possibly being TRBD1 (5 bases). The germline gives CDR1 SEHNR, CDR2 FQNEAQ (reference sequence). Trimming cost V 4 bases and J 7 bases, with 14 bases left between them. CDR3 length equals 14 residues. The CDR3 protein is CASSSSGGGQPQHF. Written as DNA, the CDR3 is TGTGCCAGCAGCTCTAGTGGGGGGGGACAGCCCCAGCATTTT.

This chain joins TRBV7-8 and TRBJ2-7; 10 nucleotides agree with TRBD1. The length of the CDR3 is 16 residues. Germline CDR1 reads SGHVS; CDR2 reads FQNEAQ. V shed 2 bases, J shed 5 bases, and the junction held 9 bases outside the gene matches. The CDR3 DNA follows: TGTGCCAGCAGCTTAACATCCGGGACAGGGGTACACGAGCAGTACTTC. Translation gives CASSLTSGTGVHEQYF. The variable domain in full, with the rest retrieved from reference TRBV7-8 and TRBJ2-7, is GAGVSQSPRYKVAKRGQDVALRCDPISGHVSLFWYQQALGQGPEFLTYFQNEAQLDKSGLPSDRFFAERPEGSVSTLKIQRTQQEDSAVYLCASSLTSGTGVHEQYFGPGTRLTVT.

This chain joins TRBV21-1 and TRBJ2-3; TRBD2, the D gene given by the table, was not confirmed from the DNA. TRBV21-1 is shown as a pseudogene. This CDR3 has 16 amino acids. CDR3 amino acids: CASSKGERYGTDTQYF. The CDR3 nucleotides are TGTGCCAGCAGCAAAGGAGAGCGCTATGGCACAGATACGCAGTATTTT.

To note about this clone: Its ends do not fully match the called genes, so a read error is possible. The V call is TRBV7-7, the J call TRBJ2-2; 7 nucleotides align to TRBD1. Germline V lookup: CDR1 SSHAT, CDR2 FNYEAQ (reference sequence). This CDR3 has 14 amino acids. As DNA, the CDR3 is TGTGCTAGCAGTCCCACAGGGGACACCGGGGAGCTGTTTTTT. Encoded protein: CASSPTGDTGELFF.

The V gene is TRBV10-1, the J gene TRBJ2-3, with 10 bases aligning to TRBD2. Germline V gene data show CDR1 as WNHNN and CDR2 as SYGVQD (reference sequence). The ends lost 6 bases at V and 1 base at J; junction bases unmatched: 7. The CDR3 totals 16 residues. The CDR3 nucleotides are TGCGCCAGCAGAGAATCCGGGACTAGCGGCACAGATACGCAGTATTTT. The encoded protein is CASRESGTSGTDTQYF.

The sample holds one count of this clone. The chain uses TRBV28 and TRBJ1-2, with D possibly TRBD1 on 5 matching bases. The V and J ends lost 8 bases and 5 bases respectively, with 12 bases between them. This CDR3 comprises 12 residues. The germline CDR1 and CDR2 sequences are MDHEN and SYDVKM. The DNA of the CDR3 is TGTGCCAGCTGTGACAGAGATTATGGCTACACCTTC. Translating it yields CASCDRDYGYTF.

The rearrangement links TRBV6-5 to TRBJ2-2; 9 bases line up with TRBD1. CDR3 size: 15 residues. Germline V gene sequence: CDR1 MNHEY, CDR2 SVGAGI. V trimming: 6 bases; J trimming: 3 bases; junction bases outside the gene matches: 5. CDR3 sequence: CASSTRDRDTGELFF. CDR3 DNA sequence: TGTGCCAGCAGCACAAGGGACAGGGACACCGGGGAGCTGTTTTTT.

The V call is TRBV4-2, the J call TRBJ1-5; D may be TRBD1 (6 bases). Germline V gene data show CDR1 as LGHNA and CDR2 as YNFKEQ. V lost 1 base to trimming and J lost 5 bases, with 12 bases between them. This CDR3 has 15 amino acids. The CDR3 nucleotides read TGTGCCAGCAGCCAAGGGGCAGGGGATTATCAGCCCCAGCATTTT. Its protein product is CASSQGAGDYQPQHF.

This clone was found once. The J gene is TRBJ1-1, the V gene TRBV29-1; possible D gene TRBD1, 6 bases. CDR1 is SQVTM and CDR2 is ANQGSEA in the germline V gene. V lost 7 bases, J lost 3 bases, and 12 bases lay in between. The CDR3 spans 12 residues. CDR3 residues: CSATTGYTEAFF. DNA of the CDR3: TGCAGCGCCACCACAGGGTACACTGAAGCTTTCTTT.